This T cell receptor (beta chain) was identified during a study of T-cell reconstitution after alpha-beta-depleted transplantation in children. This clonotype was seen repeatedly, ten times or more. The TCRbeta library was prepared with unique molecular identifiers. In TCRdb, the PCR reads were re-called with MiXCR into one record per CDR3 protein. The sample consists of 190,000 or so distinct CDR3 sequences, 6% to 7% of them appearing once. CDR1 MGHDK and CDR2 SYGVNS come from the germline V gene. The length of the CDR3 is 18 residues. The V segment lost 3 bases and the J segment 5 bases; nucleotides outside the gene matches: 14.

The sequence was obtained from a human donor who donated a stem cell graft to a child with Wiskott-Aldrich syndrome. The sample was PBMCs from the stem cell graft donor, taken from the stem cell graft. The chain carries TRBV25-1 and TRBJ2-1; 9 bases are shared with TRBD2. Here the CDR3 reads CASSEAGGPSWVDNEQFF. CDR3 DNA sequence: TGTGCCAGCAGTGAGGCGGGAGGGCCCTCATGGGTAGACAATGAGCAGTTCTTC.